Each of the 29 T cell receptor beta chains below was sequenced from the same sample in a study of cytomegalovirus exposure and HLA in healthy donors. PCR primers comprised 60 Vbeta and 13 Jbeta primers. Generated by immunoSEQ multiplex PCR, the TCRdb table keeps only in-frame clones and is missing some. The sample consists of fewer than 100,000 clones, 76% of them appearing once. Source material: PBMCs. These TCRs come from a man aged 35-49 years in good health and CMV-seronegative.

The chain employs TRBV29-1 and TRBJ2-6; 7 bases map to TRBD1. The CDR3 runs to 15 residues. Trimming at V came to 7 bases and at J to 0 bases, leaving 6 bases not matched to a gene. Germline-derived CDR1 and CDR2 are SQVTM and ANQGSEA. The CDR3 sequence: CSAMDRLSGANVLTF. The CDR3 coding sequence is TGCAGCGCTATGGACAGGCTCTCTGGGGCCAACGTCCTGACTTTC. Using reference TRBV29-1 and TRBJ2-6 for the parts outside the CDR3, the full variable domain is SAVISQKPSRDICQRGTSLTIQCQVDSQVTMMFWYRQQPGQSLTLIATANQGSEATYESGFVIDKFPISRPNLTFSTLTVSNMSPEDSSIYLCSAMDRLSGANVLTFGAGSRLTVL.

The chain has TRBV19 and TRBJ2-7; D ambiguous. Germline V gene sequence: CDR1 LNHDA, CDR2 SQIVND (reference sequence). V lost 5 bases and J 3 bases, leaving 14 bases between the germline ends. The CDR3 consists of 14 residues. The CDR3 reads CASSGRNPNYEQYF. CDR3 nucleotides: TGTGCCAGTAGTGGCCGAAACCCAAACTACGAGCAGTACTTC.

The chain couples TRBV30 to TRBJ2-7; D uncertain. This CDR3 has 11 amino acids. Germline CDR1 is GTSNPN and CDR2 is SVGIG (reference sequence). The germline V and J ends were trimmed by 2 bases and 4 bases, with 6 bases remaining between them. The CDR3 is CAWSKRYEQYF. In DNA form, the CDR3 reads TGTGCCTGGAGTAAGAGGTACGAGCAGTACTTC.

This clone occurred once. The V and J genes are TRBV6-5 and TRBJ1-1; 8 bases fit TRBD1. The germline gives CDR1 MNHEY, CDR2 SVGAGI. Trimming took 4 bases from V and 2 from J; bases not matched to a gene: 6. This CDR3 region has 15 residues. The CDR3 region has the DNA TGTGCCAGCAGTTCCCTGGGACAGGCCAACACTGAAGCTTTCTTT. Translated: CASSSLGQANTEAFF.

This clone appeared a few times. The rearrangement joins TRBV19 to TRBJ1-1, with 8 bases fitting TRBD1. The CDR3 has 16 amino acids. Trimming took 5 bases from V and 2 from J; bases not matched to a gene: 10. Germline CDR1 reads LNHDA; CDR2 reads SQIVND (reference sequence). The CDR3 protein is CASSDGQGAVNTEAFF. CDR3 DNA: TGTGCCAGTAGTGACGGGCAGGGGGCAGTAAACACTGAAGCTTTCTTT.

In this sample, this clone turned up a few times. V and J are TRBV5-1 and TRBJ1-4, with a tentative D call TRBD1 (6 bases). The CDR3 length is 14 residues. Trimming removed 6 bases from V and 0 bases from J, with 9 bases in between. The germline CDR1 and CDR2 sequences are SGHRS and YFSETQ. CDR3 sequence (DNA): TGCGCCAGCAAATGGACAGCAACTAATGAAAAACTGTTTTTT. This gives the protein CASKWTATNEKLFF.

The chain recombines TRBV9 with TRBJ2-7; no reliable D call. The V and J ends lost 1 base and 4 bases respectively, with 9 bases between them. Germline V gives CDR1 SGDLS, CDR2 YYNGEE. CDR3 length equals 13 residues. The CDR3 DNA follows: TGTGCCAGCAGCGTACTTGCGGATTACGAGCAGTACTTC. Translated: CASSVLADYEQYF.

The CDR3 nucleotides are TGTGCCAGCAGCAAGACGGACATGAACACTGAAGCTTTCTTT. Amino acid sequence: CASSKTDMNTEAFF. The rearrangement links TRBV9 to TRBJ1-1, with D possibly being TRBD1 (5 bases). CDR3 length: 14 residues. V lost 4 bases and J 0 bases, leaving 10 bases between the germline ends. Germline assignment: CDR1 SGDLS and CDR2 YYNGEE.

This chain connects TRBV7-3 to TRBJ1-2; 8 nucleotides match TRBD1. J gave up 4 bases and V 8 bases, and 6 bases lay outside the gene matches. The CDR3 is 13 residues long. Germline V gene sequence: CDR1 SGHTA, CDR2 FQGTGA. The CDR3 DNA reads as TGTGCCAGCGGACTAGACAGGGGCTATGGCTACACCTTC. It specifies CASGLDRGYGYTF.

The CDR3 reads CAISDLASGTEQYF. The CDR3 DNA reads as TGTGCCATCAGTGATCTGGCTAGCGGGACGGAGCAGTACTTC. This chain connects TRBV10-3 to TRBJ2-7; 9 bases line up with TRBD2. V shed 3 bases, J shed 7 bases, and the junction held 7 bases outside the gene matches. The CDR3 is 14 amino acids. The germline V gene encodes CDR1 ENHRY and CDR2 SYGVKD.

V and J are TRBV7-2 and TRBJ2-7; D is undetermined. The CDR3 is 15 residues long. The V and J ends lost 2 bases and 4 bases respectively, with 15 bases between them. Germline-derived CDR1 and CDR2 are SGHTA and FQGNSA. The CDR3 is CASSLSVVAKYEQYF. The CDR3 DNA reads TGTGCCAGCAGCTTATCCGTGGTAGCCAAATACGAGCAGTACTTC. Filled out from reference TRBV7-2 and TRBJ2-7, the complete variable domain reads GAGVSQSPSNKVTEKGKDVELRCDPISGHTALYWYRQSLGQGLEFLIYFQGNSAPDKSGLPSDRFSAERTGGSVSTLTIQRTQQEDSAVYLCASSLSVVAKYEQYFGPGTRLTVT.

This rearrangement joins TRBV19 to TRBJ2-1; 9 bases are a match to TRBD2. CDR1 is LNHDA and CDR2 is SQIVND in the germline V gene (reference sequence). After removal of 3 bases from V and 7 bases from J, the junction contained 7 bases not matched to a gene. The CDR3 sequence is 15 residues long. The CDR3 DNA is TGTGCCAGTAGTATTTCCCTAGCGGGGAAGAATGAGCAGTTCTTC. It specifies CASSISLAGKNEQFF. Variable domain in full (rest from reference TRBV19 and TRBJ2-1): DGGITQSPKYLFRKEGQNVTLSCEQNLNHDAMYWYRQDPGQGLRLIYYSQIVNDFQKGDIAEGYSVSREKKESFPLTVTSAQKNPTAFYLCASSISLAGKNEQFFGPGTRLTVL.

This sequence joins TRBV19 and TRBJ1-5, with D possibly being TRBD1 (5 bases). V was cut by 4 bases and J by 5 bases, with 9 bases left in between. Germline CDR1 LNHDA, CDR2 SQIVND (reference sequence). The CDR3 length is 13 residues. The chain's CDR3 is CASSTQGYQPQHF. As DNA, the CDR3 is TGTGCCAGTAGTACTCAGGGATATCAGCCCCAGCATTTT.

The chain links TRBV28 to TRBJ2-2, with TRBD1 as a possible D gene (5 bases). The CDR3 is 15 residues long. V was pared by 6 bases and J by 5 bases, with 16 bases between. Germline V gene data show CDR1 as MDHEN and CDR2 as SYDVKM. The CDR3 is CASSRPDRPTGELFF. CDR3 sequence (DNA): TGTGCCAGCAGCCGCCCCGACAGACCTACCGGGGAGCTGTTTTTT.

The rearrangement links TRBV19 to TRBJ2-2; TRBD2 might be the D (6 bases). This CDR3 has 15 residues. Germline values: CDR1 LNHDA, CDR2 SQIVND (reference sequence). Between the trimmed V and J ends, which lost 5 bases and 0 bases, there was a span of 10 bases. CDR3 coding DNA: TGTGCCAGTAGTTGGGCGGGACCGAACACCGGGGAGCTGTTTTTT. Translation: CASSWAGPNTGELFF.

The J gene is TRBJ1-3, the V gene TRBV4-1; the D is unclear. Germline V gene data show CDR1 as MGHRA and CDR2 as YSYEKL. The V end lost 3 bases, the J end lost 1 base, and 13 bases lay between the germline ends. This CDR3 contains 16 residues. The CDR3 sequence: CASSQIPRESGNTIYF. The CDR3 coding sequence is TGCGCCAGCAGCCAGATCCCGAGGGAGTCTGGAAACACCATATATTTT.

This clone was counted only a few times. This sequence joins TRBV7-2 and TRBJ2-1, with D possibly TRBD2 on 6 matching bases. Germline lookup yields CDR1 SGHTA and CDR2 FQGNSA. Trimming shortened V by 6 bases and J by 2 bases, and 14 bases separated the two germline ends. CDR3 length: 15 amino acids. The CDR3 is CASRLLANAYNEQFF. The CDR3 bases are TGTGCCAGCAGGCTGCTAGCGAACGCCTACAATGAGCAGTTCTTC.

This chain connects TRBV29-1 to TRBJ2-7, with 13 bases that match TRBD2. The CDR3 contains 16 residues. Unmatched junction bases numbered 3, after V lost 1 base and J lost 0 bases. Germline CDR1 is SQVTM and CDR2 is ANQGSEA. CDR3 sequence reads: CSVEARTSGGSYEQYF. The CDR3 DNA reads as TGCAGCGTTGAAGCCAGGACTAGCGGGGGCTCCTACGAGCAGTACTTC.

This clone has a handful of counts. The V and J genes are TRBV7-8 and TRBJ1-2, with 7 bases aligning to TRBD1. The CDR3 has 14 amino acids. Germline V gives CDR1 SGHVS, CDR2 FQNEAQ. V was pared by 5 bases and J by 5 bases, with 8 bases of the junction left unmatched. The CDR3 DNA sequence: TGTGCCAGCAGCGTAGGACAGGCTAGTTATGGCTACACCTTC. This translates into CASSVGQASYGYTF.

The J gene is TRBJ1-2, the V gene TRBV11-2; 7 bases are a match to TRBD1. The germline CDR1 and CDR2 sequences are SGHAT and FQNNGV. V gave up 3 bases and J gave up 7 bases; unmatched junction bases: 2. The CDR3 spans 12 residues. This CDR3 is CASSFSGGGYTF. As DNA, the CDR3 is TGTGCCAGCAGCTTTTCAGGGGGTGGCTACACCTTC.

This clone was seen a handful of times. The chain combines TRBV7-2 with TRBJ2-2; 8 positions agree with TRBD2. This CDR3 region has 15 residues. Germline CDR1 is SGHTA and CDR2 is FQGNSA. Germline trimming cut 5 bases from V and 0 bases from J; bases unmatched to any gene: 2. CDR3 DNA sequence: TGTGCCAGCAGCCATAGCGGGGCGAACACCGGGGAGCTGTTTTTT. This codes for CASSHSGANTGELFF.

The chain recombines TRBV11-2 with TRBJ2-3; TRBD1 agrees at 7 bases. The CDR3 is 15 residues long. Germline assignment: CDR1 SGHAT and CDR2 FQNNGV. The junction had 11 bases not matched to a gene; V was cut back by 1 base and J by 10 bases. CDR3 bases: TGTGCCAGCAGCTTAGCATGGGCAGGGGGTTCCGCGCAGTATTTT. It specifies CASSLAWAGGSAQYF.

CDR3 nucleotide sequence: TGTGCCAGCAGCCAAGATCTTGCGGGGGTAGTGACCCAGTACTTC. This sequence encodes CASSQDLAGVVTQYF. J is TRBJ2-5 and V is TRBV14; 7 positions match TRBD2. Germline-derived CDR1 and CDR2 are SGHDN and FVKESK. This CDR3 region has 15 residues. V lost 0 bases to trimming and J lost 7 bases; unmatched junction nucleotides: 8.

The chain is built from TRBV11-2 and TRBJ2-7; 10 positions match TRBD2. Germline values: CDR1 SGHAT, CDR2 FQNNGV. The CDR3 length is 14 residues. After removal of 5 bases from V and 6 bases from J, the junction contained 7 bases not matched to a gene. CDR3 loop: CASSPSGTSAEQYF. CDR3 nucleotides: TGTGCCAGCAGCCCATCCGGGACTAGCGCCGAGCAGTACTTC.

The gene calls are TRBV11-2 and TRBJ2-6; tentative D call: TRBD1 (6 bases). CDR3 length equals 18 residues. V was cut by 5 bases and J by 2 bases, with 19 bases left in between. Germline assignment: CDR1 SGHAT and CDR2 FQNNGV. The CDR3 is CASSPLGAAVAGANVLTF. CDR3 bases: TGTGCCAGCAGCCCACTGGGGGCAGCAGTAGCTGGGGCCAACGTCCTGACTTTC.

This clone was seen a handful of times. The chain has TRBV5-4 and TRBJ1-4; TRBD1 agrees at 9 bases. Germline-derived CDR1 and CDR2 are SGHNT and YYREEE (reference sequence). The length of the CDR3 is 16 residues. Germline trimming cut 0 bases from V and 7 bases from J; bases unmatched to any gene: 7. The DNA of the CDR3 is TGTGCCAGCAGCTTGGGAACAGGGGGCGGTATTGAAAAACTGTTTTTT. It specifies CASSLGTGGGIEKLFF.

This clone was recorded once. The rearrangement uses TRBV28 and TRBJ2-7; 9 bases align to TRBD1. V lost 0 bases to trimming and J lost 2 bases; unmatched junction nucleotides: 8. Looked up from germline, CDR1 is MDHEN and CDR2 is SYDVKM. The CDR3 sequence is 17 residues long. CDR3 nucleotides: TGTGCCAGCAGTTTATGGGTAGGGACAGGGCGGACCTACGAGCAGTACTTC. It translates to CASSLWVGTGRTYEQYF.

The rearrangement joins TRBV29-1 to TRBJ2-1; D unresolved. CDR1 and CDR2 from the germline V gene are SQVTM and ANQGSEA. Between the trimmed V and J ends, which lost 3 bases and 6 bases, there was a span of 3 bases. The CDR3 totals 10 residues. CDR3 region: CSVDSNEQFF. CDR3 bases: TGCAGCGTTGATAGCAATGAGCAGTTCTTC.

The chain links TRBV5-1 to TRBJ1-1; no clear D gene. CDR1 SGHRS and CDR2 YFSETQ come from the germline V gene. V lost 4 bases and J lost 6, with 16 bases in between. This CDR3 spans 14 amino acids. The CDR3 region has the DNA TGCGCCAGCAGCGGAGGGTGGGAGGGCGCTGAAGCTTTCTTT. Translating gives CASSGGWEGAEAFF.